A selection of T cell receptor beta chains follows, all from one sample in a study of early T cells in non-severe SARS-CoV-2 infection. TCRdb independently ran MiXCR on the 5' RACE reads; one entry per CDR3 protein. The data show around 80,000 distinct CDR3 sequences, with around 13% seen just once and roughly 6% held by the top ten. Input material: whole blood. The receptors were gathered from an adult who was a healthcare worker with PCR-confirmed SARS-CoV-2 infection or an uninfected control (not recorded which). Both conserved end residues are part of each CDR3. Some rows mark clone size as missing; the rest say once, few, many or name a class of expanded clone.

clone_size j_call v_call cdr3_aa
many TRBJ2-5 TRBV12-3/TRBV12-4 CASSVGQVETQYF
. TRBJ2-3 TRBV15 CATRGTSGGTDTQYF
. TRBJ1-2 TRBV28 CASSFQGGYTF
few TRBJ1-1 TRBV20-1 CSALGAGSVEAFF
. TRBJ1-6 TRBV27 CASSFRQALPNSPLHF
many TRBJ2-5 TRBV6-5 CASTSDGTQYF
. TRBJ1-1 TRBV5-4 CASSNSPNTEAFF
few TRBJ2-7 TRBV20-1 CSAWTSGRGYEQYF
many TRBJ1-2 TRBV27 CASSRRDNNYGYTF
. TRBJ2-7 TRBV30 CAWSEGSSYEQYF
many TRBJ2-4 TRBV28 CASSRSGVAKNIQYF
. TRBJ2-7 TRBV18 CASSPQGDEQYF
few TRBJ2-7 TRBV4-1 CASSQDVPEVSSYEQYF
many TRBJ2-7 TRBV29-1 CSVGDRGPGEQYF
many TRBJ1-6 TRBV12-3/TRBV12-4 CASSLGQGGVTLHF
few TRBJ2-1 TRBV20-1 CSAASPSYNEQFF
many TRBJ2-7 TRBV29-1 CSVELDSYEQYF
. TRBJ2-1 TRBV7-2 CASSLTPFYNEQFF
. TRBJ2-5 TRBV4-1 CASSQDFRRGQETQYF
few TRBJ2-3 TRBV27 CASSYGPSIDTQYF
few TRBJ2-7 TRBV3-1 CASSQVITSGSHEQYF
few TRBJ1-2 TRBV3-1 CASSSRINYANYGYTF
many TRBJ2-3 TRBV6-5 CASSYRVGTRTDTQYF
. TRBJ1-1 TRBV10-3 CAISANTEAFF
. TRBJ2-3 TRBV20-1 CSASVALADSDTQYF
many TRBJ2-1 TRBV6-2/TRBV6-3 CASRPRSSYNEQFF
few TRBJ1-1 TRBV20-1 CSARGGGILNTEAFF
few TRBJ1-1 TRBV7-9 CASSFYRGSLNTEAFF
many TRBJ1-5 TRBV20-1 CSARDTGTGGLQPQHF
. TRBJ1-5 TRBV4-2 CASSQDQTDQPPHF
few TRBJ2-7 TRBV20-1 CSATPGAYEQYF
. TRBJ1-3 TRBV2 CASGEADSGNTIYF
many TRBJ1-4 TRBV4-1 CASSQESLHGAMAEKLFF
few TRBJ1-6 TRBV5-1 CASSLIVDGNSPLHF
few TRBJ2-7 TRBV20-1 CSARTGARSYEQYF
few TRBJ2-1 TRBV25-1 CASGGLAGPYNEQFF
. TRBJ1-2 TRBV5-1 CASSLEDGAYGYTF
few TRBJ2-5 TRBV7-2 CASSHNQGLEETQYF
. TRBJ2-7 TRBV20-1 CSALRLALGIYEQYF
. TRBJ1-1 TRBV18 CASSPLRDRVGTEAFF
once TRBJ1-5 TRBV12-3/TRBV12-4 CASSYSNQPQHF
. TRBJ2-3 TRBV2 CASSENTSGAVDTQYF
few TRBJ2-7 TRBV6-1 CASSERDHLYEQYF
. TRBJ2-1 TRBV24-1 CATSDLVSVSVDEQFF
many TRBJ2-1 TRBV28 CASSLVGGRGNEQFF
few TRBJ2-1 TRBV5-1 CASSSGLAGDDEQFF